Given below is one T cell receptor beta chain in context. This clone was seen only once. What this receptor recognizes is not known. Base qualities are not recorded, but no much larger clone differs from it by a single base. This entry comes from a study of T cells in narcolepsy (dated by TCRdb to the late 2010s). At the level of the whole study: Patients with narcolepsy type 1 or type 2 (NT1, NT2) were enrolled in the study together with healthy control donors. The study used TCR Vbeta sequencing to track clonotypes in blood and CSF while looking for autoreactive T cells in narcolepsy patients that target self-antigens of hypocretin neurons (hypocretin, TRIB2). Overall study results and their limits: HCRT-specific and TRIB2-specific autoreactive clonotypes were highlighted in plots that compared CD4+ T cell clonotypes in CSF versus blood from the same patient. According to the report, autoreactive clonotypes were detected serially in the blood of the same patients and of different patients, but not in healthy controls. Patients and controls had similar numbers of sequenced blood memory CD4+ clonotypes, with averages of approximately 40,000 in patients and 30,000 to 35,000 in controls. No sequences matching autoreactive T cell clones were contained in some blood memory CD4+ repertoires from patients and controls.

Library preparation employed the immunoSEQ multiplex PCR assay. In its TCRdb copy, this immuneACCESS table keeps in-frame sequences only and misses some clones. Where compared with another copy, unresolved V genes explain less than half of these, and the others have no known cause. The sample table lists tens of thousands of clones, 75% to 85% of them with a count of one. Roughly 2.5% of the sample is in the top ten clones. V drops 6 bases and J drops 7 bases, leaving 8 bases in between. Looking up the germline V gene yields CDR1 SGHRS and CDR2 YFSETQ. The CDR3 has 12 amino acids, counting the end cysteine and phenylalanine. Only the CDR3 DNA stays, 36 bases, in frame from base 1. For TCR Vbeta sequencing, memory CD4+ T cells were sorted ex vivo from the peripheral blood of both healthy controls and narcolepsy patients.

The chain is assembled from TRBV5-1 and TRBJ1-6, with TRBD1 perhaps the D gene, on 6 matching bases. The TCR sequence derives from a human donor with narcolepsy. Sequencing was carried out using CD45RA- memory CD4+ T cells from PBMCs. The meaning of the sample's cell subset or site label: memory T cells sorted ex vivo from peripheral blood. The CDR3 protein: CASKRGNSPLHF. DNA sequence: TGCGCCAGCAAAAGGGGGAATTCACCCCTCCACTTT.